This TCR beta chain was documented in a study of T-cell reconstitution after alpha-beta-depleted transplantation in children. The TCRbeta library incorporated unique molecular identifiers. Via MiXCR, TCRdb re-called the PCR reads, giving one row per CDR3 protein. The repertoire holds about 210,000 distinct CDR3 sequences, roughly 18% seen once, with about two fifths in the top ten. Study conclusions and caveats: There were reportedly several hundred expanded graft clones from which alpha-beta T cells came about two months after transplant.

This clonotype was observed a handful of times. Its matching antigen is unknown. Per germline, CDR1 LNHNV and CDR2 YYDKDF (reference sequence). Trimming stripped 5 bases from V and 5 bases from J, with 15 bases between. The CDR3 has 14 amino acids. The clonotype was recovered from a male patient between 2 and 15 years old who had a stem cell transplant for acute lymphoblastic leukemia, so the T cells may come from the graft donor. Sequenced here: PBMCs, mostly from graft donor cells, sampled 360 days after TCRalphabeta/CD19-depleted stem cell transplant. V and J are TRBV15 and TRBJ2-5, with D uncertain. CDR3 DNA sequence: TGTGCCACCAGCCCCTTTTCGCATGGGGAGACCCAGTACTTC. Translation: CATSPFSHGETQYF.